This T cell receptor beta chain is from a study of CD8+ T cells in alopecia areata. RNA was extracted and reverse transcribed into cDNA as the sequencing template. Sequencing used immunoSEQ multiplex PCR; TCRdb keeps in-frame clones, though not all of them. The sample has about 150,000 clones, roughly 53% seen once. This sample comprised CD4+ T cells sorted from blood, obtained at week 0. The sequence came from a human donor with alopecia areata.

Here the CDR3 reads CASSSLAVPRGDTQYF. CDR3 in DNA: TGTGCCAGCAGCTCACTAGCGGTTCCTCGGGGTGATACGCAGTATTTT. The chain couples TRBV11-2 to TRBJ2-3; 8 bases align to TRBD2. The CDR3 totals 16 residues. Germline V gene lookup returns CDR1 SGHAT and CDR2 FQNNGV. V was pared by 4 bases and J by 6 bases, with 12 bases of the junction left unmatched.